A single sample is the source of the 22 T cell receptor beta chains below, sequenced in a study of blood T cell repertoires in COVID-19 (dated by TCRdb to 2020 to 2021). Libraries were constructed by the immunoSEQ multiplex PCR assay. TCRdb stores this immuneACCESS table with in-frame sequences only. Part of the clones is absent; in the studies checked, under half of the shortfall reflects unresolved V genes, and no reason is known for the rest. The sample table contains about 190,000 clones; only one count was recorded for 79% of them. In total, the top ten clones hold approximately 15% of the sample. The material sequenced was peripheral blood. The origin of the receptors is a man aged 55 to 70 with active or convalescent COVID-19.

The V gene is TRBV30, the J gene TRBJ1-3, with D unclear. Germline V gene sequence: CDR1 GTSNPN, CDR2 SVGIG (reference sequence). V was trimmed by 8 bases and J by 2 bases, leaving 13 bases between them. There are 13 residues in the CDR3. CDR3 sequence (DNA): TGTGCCGGGAAATCCCAGACTGGAAACACCATATATTTT. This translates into CAGKSQTGNTIYF.

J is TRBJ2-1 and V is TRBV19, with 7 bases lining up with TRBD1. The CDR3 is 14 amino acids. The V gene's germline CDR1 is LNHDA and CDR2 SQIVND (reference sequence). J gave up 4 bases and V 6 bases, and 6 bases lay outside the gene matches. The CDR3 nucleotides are TGTGCCAGTAGCTCCAGGACAGGATACAATGAGCAGTTCTTC. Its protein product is CASSSRTGYNEQFF.

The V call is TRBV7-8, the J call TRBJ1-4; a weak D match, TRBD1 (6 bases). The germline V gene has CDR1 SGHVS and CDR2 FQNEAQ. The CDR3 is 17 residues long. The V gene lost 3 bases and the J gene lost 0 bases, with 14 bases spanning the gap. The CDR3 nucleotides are TGTGCCAGCAGCTTTAACAGGGCCCTGGCAACTAATGAAAAACTGTTTTTT. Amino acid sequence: CASSFNRALATNEKLFF.

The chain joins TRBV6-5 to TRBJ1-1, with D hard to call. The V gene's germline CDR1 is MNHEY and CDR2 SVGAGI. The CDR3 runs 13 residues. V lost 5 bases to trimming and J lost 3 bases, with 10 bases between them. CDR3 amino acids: CASSITDYTEAFF. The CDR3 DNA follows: TGTGCCAGCAGTATTACAGATTACACTGAAGCTTTCTTT.

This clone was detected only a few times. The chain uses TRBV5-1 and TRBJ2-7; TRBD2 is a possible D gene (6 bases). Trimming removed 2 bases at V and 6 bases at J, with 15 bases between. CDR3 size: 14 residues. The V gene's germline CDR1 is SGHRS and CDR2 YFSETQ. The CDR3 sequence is CASSFSGSKLEQYF. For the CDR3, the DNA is TGCGCCAGCAGCTTCTCCGGGAGTAAGCTCGAGCAGTACTTC.

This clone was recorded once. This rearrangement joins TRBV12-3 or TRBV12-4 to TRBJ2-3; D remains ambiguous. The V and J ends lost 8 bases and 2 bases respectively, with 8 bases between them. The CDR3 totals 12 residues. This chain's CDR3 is CASLEVTDTQYF. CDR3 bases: TGTGCCAGCTTAGAGGTCACAGATACGCAGTATTTT.

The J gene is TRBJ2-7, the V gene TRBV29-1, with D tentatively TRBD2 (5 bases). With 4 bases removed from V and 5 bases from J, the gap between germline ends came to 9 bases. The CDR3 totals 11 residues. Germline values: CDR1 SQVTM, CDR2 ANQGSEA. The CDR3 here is CSVAEDHEQYF. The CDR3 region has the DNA TGCAGCGTTGCGGAGGACCACGAGCAGTACTTC.

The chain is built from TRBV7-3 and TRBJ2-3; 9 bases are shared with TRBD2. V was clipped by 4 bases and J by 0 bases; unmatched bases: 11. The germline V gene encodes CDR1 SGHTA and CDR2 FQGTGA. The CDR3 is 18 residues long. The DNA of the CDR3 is TGTGCCAGCAGCTCGTCCCCCGGACTAGCGAGCAGCACAGATACGCAGTATTTT. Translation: CASSSSPGLASSTDTQYF. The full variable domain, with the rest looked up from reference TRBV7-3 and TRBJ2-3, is GAGVSQTPSNKVTEKGKYVELRCDPISGHTALYWYRQSLGQGPEFLIYFQGTGAADDSGLPNDRFFAVRPEGSVSTLKIQRTERGDSAVYLCASSSSPGLASSTDTQYFGPGTRLTVL.

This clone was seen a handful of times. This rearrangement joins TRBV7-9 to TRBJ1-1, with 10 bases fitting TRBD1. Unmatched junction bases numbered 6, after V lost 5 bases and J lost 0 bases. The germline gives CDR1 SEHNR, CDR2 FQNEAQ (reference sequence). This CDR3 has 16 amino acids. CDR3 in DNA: TGTGCCAGCAGCGAGGACAGGGGGGGTTTGAACACTGAAGCTTTCTTT. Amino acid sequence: CASSEDRGGLNTEAFF.

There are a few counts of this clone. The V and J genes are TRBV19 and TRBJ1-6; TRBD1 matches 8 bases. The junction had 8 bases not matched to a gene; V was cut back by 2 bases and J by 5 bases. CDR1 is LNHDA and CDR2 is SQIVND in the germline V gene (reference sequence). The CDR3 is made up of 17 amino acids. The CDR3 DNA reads TGTGCCAGTAGTATACGTCTCGGGACAGGAGATAATTCACCCCTCCACTTT. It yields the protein CASSIRLGTGDNSPLHF.

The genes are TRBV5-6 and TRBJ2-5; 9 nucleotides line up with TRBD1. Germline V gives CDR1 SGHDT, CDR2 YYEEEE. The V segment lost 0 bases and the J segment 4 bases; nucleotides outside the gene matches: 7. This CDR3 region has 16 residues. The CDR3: CASSLETGGFSETQYF. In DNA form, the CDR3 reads TGTGCCAGCAGCTTGGAGACAGGGGGGTTTTCAGAGACCCAGTACTTC.

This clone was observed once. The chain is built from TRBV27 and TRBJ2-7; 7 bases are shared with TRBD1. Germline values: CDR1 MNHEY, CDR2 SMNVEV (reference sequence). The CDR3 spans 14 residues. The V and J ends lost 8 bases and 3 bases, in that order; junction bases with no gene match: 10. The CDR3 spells CASGRQGVVYEQYF. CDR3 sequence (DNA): TGTGCCAGCGGCAGACAGGGAGTAGTCTACGAGCAGTACTTC.

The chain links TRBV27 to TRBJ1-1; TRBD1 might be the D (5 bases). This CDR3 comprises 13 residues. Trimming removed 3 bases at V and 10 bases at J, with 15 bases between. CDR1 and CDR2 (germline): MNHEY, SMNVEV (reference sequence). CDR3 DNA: TGTGCCAGCAGTTTCCCAGGGCTCAGAGGAGCTTTCTTT. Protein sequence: CASSFPGLRGAFF.

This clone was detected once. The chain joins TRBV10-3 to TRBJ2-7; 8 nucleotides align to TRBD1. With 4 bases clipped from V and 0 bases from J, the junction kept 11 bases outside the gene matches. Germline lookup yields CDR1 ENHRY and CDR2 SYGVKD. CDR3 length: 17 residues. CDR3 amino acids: CAISAEVGQGASYEQYF. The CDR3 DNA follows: TGTGCCATCAGTGCCGAAGTGGGGCAGGGGGCCTCCTACGAGCAGTACTTC.

The DNA for the CDR3 is TGTGCCAGCAGCTCGGGACAGCGTAATGAAAAACTGTTTTTT. This encodes CASSSGQRNEKLFF. The V gene is TRBV7-9, the J gene TRBJ1-4; 7 nucleotides line up with TRBD1. The germline V gene encodes CDR1 SEHNR and CDR2 FQNEAQ (reference sequence). The V and J ends lost 4 bases and 4 bases, in that order; junction bases with no gene match: 3. The CDR3 length is 14 residues. Together with reference TRBV7-9 and TRBJ1-4, the CDR3 gives the full variable domain: DTGVSQNPRHKITKRGQNVTFRCDPISEHNRLYWYRQTLGQGPEFLTYFQNEAQLEKSRLLSDRFSAERPKGSFSTLEIQRTEQGDSAMYLCASSSGQRNEKLFFGSGTQLSVL.

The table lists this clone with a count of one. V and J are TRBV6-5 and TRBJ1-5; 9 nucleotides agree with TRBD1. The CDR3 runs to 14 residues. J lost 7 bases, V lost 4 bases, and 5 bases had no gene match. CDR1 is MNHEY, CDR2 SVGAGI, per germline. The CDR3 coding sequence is TGTGCCAGCAGTTCCCGACAGGGGGAACAGCCCCAGCATTTT. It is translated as CASSSRQGEQPQHF.

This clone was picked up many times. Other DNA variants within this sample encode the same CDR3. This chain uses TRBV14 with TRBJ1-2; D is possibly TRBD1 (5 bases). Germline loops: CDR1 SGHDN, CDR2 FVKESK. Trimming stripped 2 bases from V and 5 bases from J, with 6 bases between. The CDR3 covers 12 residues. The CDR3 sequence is CASSQRTYGYTF. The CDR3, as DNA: TGTGCCAGCAGCCAAAGGACATATGGCTACACCTTC.

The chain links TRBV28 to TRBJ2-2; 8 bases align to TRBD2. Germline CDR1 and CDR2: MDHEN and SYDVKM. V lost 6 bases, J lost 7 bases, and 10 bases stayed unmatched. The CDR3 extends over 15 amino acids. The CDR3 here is CASSLSGTGGGELFF. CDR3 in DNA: TGTGCCAGCAGCCTTAGCGGGACGGGCGGCGGGGAGCTGTTTTTT.

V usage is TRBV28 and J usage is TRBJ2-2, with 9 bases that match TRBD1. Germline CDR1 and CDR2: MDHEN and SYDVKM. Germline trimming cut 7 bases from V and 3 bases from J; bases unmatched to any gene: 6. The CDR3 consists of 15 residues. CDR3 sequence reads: CASKLGTGYTGELFF. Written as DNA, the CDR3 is TGTGCCAGCAAACTGGGGACAGGGTACACCGGGGAGCTGTTTTTT.

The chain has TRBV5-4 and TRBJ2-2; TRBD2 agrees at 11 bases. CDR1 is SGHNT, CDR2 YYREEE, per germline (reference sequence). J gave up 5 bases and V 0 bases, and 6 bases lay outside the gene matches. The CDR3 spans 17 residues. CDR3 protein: CASSLGTSGRRTGELFF. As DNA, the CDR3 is TGTGCCAGCAGCTTGGGAACTAGCGGGAGACGGACCGGGGAGCTGTTTTTT.

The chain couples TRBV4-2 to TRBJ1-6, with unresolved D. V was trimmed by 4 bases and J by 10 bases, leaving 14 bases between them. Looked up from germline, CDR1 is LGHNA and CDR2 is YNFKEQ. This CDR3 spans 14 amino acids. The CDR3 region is CASSPGIPPSPLHF. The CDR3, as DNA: TGTGCCAGCAGCCCGGGGATCCCTCCCTCACCCCTCCACTTT.

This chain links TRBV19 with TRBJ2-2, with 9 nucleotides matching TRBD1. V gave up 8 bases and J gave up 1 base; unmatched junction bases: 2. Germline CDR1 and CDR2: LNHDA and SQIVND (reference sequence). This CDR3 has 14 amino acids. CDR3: CASGDRENTGELFF. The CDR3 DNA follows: TGTGCCAGTGGGGACAGGGAGAACACCGGGGAGCTGTTTTTT. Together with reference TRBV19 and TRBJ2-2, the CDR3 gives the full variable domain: DGGITQSPKYLFRKEGQNVTLSCEQNLNHDAMYWYRQDPGQGLRLIYYSQIVNDFQKGDIAEGYSVSREKKESFPLTVTSAQKNPTAFYLCASGDRENTGELFFGEGSRLTVL.